This TCR beta chain was profiled in a study of blood T cell repertoires in COVID-19. At the level of the study: Samples came from the United States, Italy and Spain, spanning acute and convalescent COVID-19. In each case, the material was cDNA or gDNA derived from T cells, B-cell-depleted T cells, or PBMCs.

As originally analysed: Reference gene primer amplification gave nucleated cell count estimates. TCRdb's table, derived via immunoSEQ multiplex PCR, lists solely in-frame clones and lacks some. That table is the source of V, J and clone size, and D and trimming were worked out from the DNA. The data contain about 190,000 clones, nearly 90% of them singletons. The CDR3 is 13 residues long. The germline V and J ends were trimmed by 8 bases and 4 bases, with 11 bases remaining between them. CDR1 MDHEN and CDR2 SYDVKM come from the germline V gene. This chain joins TRBV28 and TRBJ1-4, with a possible D match to TRBD1 (6 bases). Sequenced sample: peripheral blood. This TCR came from a woman aged 35 to 49 who had recovered from COVID-19. The CDR3 region is CASRQVINEKLFF. CDR3 DNA: TGTGCCAGCCGACAGGTCATTAATGAAAAACTGTTTTTT.